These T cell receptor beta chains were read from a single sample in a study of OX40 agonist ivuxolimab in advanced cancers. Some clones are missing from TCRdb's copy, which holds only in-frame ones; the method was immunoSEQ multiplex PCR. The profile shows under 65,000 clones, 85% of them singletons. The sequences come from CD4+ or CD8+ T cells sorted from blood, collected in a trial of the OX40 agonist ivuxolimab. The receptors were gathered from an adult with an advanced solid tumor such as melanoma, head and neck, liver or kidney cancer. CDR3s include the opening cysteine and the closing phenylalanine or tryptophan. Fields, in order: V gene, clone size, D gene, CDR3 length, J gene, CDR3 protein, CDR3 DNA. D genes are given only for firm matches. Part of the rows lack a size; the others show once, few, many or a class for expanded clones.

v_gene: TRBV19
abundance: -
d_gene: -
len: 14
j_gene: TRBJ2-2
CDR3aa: CASSIDWATGELFF
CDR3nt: TGTGCCAGTAGTATCGATTGGGCCACCGGGGAGCTGTTTTTT

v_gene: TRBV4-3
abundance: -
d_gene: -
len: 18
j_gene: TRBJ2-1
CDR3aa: CASSLSWEGEAAYNEQFF
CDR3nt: TGCGCCAGCAGCCTCTCATGGGAGGGGGAAGCGGCCTACAATGAGCAGTTCTTC

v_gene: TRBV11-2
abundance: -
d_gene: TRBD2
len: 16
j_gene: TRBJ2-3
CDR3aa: CASSLFQRGVGDTQYF
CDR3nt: TGTGCCAGCAGCTTATTCCAGCGGGGGGTTGGAGATACGCAGTATTTT

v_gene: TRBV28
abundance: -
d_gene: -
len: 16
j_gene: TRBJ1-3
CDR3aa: CASSLYGRYSGNTIYF
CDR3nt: TGTGCCAGCAGTTTGTACGGCCGGTACTCTGGAAACACCATATATTTT

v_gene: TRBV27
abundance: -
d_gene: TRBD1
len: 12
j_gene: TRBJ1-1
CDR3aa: CASSFLTGESFF
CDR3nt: TGTGCCAGCAGTTTCCTAACAGGGGAATCTTTCTTT

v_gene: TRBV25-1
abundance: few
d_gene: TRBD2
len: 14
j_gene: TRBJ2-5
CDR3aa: CASSRRGGEETQYF
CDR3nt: TGTGCCAGCAGTCGTCGGGGGGGGGAAGAGACCCAGTACTTC

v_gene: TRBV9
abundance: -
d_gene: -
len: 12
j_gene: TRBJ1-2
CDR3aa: CASSIRNYGYTF
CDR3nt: TGTGCCAGCAGCATCAGGAACTATGGCTACACCTTC

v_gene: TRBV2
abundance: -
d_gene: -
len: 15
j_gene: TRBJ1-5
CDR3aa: CASSGRGQSNQPQHF
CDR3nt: TGTGCCAGCAGTGGGCGAGGTCAGAGCAATCAGCCCCAGCATTTT

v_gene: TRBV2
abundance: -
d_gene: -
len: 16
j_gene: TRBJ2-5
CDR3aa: CASSLFGGATSETQYF
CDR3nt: TGTGCCAGCAGTCTTTTCGGGGGCGCGACTTCGGAGACCCAGTACTTC

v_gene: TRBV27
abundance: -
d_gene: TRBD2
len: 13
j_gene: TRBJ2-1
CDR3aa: CASSPSGNNEQFF
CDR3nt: TGTGCCAGCAGTCCTAGCGGCAACAATGAGCAGTTCTTC

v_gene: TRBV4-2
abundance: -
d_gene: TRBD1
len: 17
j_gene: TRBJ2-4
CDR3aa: CASSPPEGAIAKNIQYF
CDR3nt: TGTGCCAGCAGCCCCCCTGAGGGGGCGATAGCCAAAAACATTCAGTACTTC

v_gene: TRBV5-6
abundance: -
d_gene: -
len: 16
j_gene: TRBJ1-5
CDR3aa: CASSLQHSYSNQPQHF
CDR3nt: TGTGCCAGCAGCTTACAGCACTCGTATAGCAATCAGCCCCAGCATTTT

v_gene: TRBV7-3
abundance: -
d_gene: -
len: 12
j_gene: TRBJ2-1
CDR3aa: CASSLIRGEQFF
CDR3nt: TGTGCCAGCAGCTTAATAAGAGGTGAGCAGTTCTTC

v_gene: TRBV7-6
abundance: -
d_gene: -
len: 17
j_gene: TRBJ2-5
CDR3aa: CASSFEPPGRRQETQYF
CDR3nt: TGTGCCAGCAGCTTCGAGCCCCCGGGACGGCGCCAAGAGACCCAGTACTTC

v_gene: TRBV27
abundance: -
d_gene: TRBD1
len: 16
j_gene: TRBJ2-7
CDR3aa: CASSLAQGTAAYEQYF
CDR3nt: TGTGCCAGCAGTTTGGCCCAAGGGACAGCCGCTTACGAGCAGTACTTC

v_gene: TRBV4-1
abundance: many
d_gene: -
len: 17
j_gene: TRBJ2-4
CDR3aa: CASSQDSQAVTKNIQYF
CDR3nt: TGCGCCAGCAGCCAAGATTCCCAGGCAGTAACCAAAAACATTCAGTACTTC

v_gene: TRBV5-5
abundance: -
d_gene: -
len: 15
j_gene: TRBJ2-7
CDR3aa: CASSLVGAAPYEQYF
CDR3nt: TGTGCCAGCAGCTTGGTAGGGGCCGCTCCCTACGAGCAGTACTTC

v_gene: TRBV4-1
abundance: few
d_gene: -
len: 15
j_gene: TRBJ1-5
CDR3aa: CASSQRGGGNQPQHF
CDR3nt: TGCGCCAGCAGCCAGAGAGGGGGGGGCAATCAGCCCCAGCATTTT

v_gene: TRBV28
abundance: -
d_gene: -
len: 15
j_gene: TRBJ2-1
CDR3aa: CASSLGLRPYNEQFF
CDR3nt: TGTGCCAGCAGTTTAGGATTAAGGCCCTACAATGAGCAGTTCTTC

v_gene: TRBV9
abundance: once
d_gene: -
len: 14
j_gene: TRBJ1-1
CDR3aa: CASSVAGEDTEAFF
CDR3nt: TGTGCCAGCAGCGTAGCGGGGGAGGACACTGAAGCTTTCTTT

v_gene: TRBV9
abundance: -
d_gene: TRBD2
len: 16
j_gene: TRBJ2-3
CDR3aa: CASSVAGGPSTDTQYF
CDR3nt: TGTGCCAGCAGCGTAGCGGGGGGGCCTAGCACAGATACGCAGTATTTT

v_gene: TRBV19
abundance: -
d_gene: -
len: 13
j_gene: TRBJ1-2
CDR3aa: CASSISGADGYTF
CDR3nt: TGTGCCAGTAGTATCAGCGGGGCGGATGGCTACACCTTC

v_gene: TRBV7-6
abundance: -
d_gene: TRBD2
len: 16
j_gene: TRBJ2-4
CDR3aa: CASSQGLAGGKNIQYF
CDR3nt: TGTGCCAGCAGCCAAGGACTAGCGGGGGGGAAAAACATTCAGTACTTC

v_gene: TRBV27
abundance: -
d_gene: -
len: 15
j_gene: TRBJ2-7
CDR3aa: CASSFGGPAAGEQYF
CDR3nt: TGTGCCAGCAGTTTTGGGGGTCCCGCGGCGGGGGAGCAGTACTTC

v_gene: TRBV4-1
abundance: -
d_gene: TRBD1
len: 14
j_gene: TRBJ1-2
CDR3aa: CASSQDDRAYGYTF
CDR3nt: TGCGCCAGCAGCCAAGACGACAGGGCCTATGGCTACACCTTC

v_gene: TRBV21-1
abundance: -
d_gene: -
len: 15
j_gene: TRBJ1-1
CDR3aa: CASSKWRQKNTEAFF
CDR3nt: TGTGCCAGCAGCAAGTGGAGACAGAAGAACACTGAAGCTTTCTTT

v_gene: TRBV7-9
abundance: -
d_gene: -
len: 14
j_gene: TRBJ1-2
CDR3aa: CASSPPNRANGYTF
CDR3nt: TGTGCCAGCAGCCCCCCCAACAGGGCGAATGGCTACACCTTC

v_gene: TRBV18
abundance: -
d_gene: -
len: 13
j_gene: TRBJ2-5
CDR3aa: CASSPSPMETQYF
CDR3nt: TGTGCCAGCTCACCCAGCCCTATGGAGACCCAGTACTTC

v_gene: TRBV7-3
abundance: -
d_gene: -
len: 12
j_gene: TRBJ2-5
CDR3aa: CASTDDGGSQYF
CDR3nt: TGTGCCAGCACTGATGACGGGGGTTCCCAGTACTTC

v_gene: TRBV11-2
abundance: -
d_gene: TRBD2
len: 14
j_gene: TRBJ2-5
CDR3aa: CASSVAGGPETQYF
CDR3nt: TGTGCCAGCAGCGTCGCGGGGGGGCCGGAGACCCAGTACTTC

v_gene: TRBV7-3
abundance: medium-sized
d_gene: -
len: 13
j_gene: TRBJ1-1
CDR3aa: CASSSGPGREAFF
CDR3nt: TGTGCCAGCAGCTCCGGACCGGGGCGTGAAGCTTTCTTT

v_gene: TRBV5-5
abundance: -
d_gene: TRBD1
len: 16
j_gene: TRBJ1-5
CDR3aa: CASSNKDRPINQPQHF
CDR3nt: TGTGCCAGCAGCAACAAGGACAGGCCCATCAATCAGCCCCAGCATTTT

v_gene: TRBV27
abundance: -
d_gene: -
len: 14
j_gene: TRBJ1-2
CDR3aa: CASSPGGLGYGYTF
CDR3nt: TGTGCCAGCAGCCCTGGCGGGTTGGGGTATGGCTACACCTTC

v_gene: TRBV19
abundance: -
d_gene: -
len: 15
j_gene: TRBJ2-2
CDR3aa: CASRSVRPNTGELFF
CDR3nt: TGTGCCAGTAGATCGGTCCGGCCGAACACCGGGGAGCTGTTTTTT

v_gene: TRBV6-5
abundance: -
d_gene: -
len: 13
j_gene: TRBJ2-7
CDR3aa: CASRPVETDEQYF
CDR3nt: TGTGCCAGCAGGCCAGTTGAGACAGACGAGCAGTACTTC

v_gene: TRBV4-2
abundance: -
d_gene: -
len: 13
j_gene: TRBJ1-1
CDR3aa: CASSHPSGAEAFF
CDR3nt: TGTGCCAGCAGCCACCCATCGGGGGCTGAAGCTTTCTTT

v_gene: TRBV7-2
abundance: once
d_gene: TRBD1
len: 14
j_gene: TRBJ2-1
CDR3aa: CASSWDRGYNEQFF
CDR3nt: TGTGCCAGCAGCTGGGACAGGGGGTACAATGAGCAGTTCTTC

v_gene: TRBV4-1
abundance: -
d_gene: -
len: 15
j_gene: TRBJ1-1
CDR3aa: CASSQDPGAGTEAFF
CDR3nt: TGCGCCAGCAGCCAAGACCCAGGGGCGGGTACTGAAGCTTTCTTT

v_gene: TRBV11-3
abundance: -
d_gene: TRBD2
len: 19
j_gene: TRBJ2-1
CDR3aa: CASSLGLAGVSSPWDEQFF
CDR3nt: TGTGCCAGCAGCCTTGGACTAGCGGGGGTCTCCAGCCCCTGGGATGAGCAGTTCTTC

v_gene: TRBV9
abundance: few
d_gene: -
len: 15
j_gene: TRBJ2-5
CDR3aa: CASSAGRGFQETQYF
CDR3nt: TGTGCCAGCAGCGCAGGGAGAGGGTTCCAAGAGACCCAGTACTTC

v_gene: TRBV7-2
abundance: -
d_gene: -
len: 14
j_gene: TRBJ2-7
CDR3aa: CASSPPDRVYEQYF
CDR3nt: TGTGCCAGCAGCCCTCCGGACAGAGTATACGAGCAGTACTTC

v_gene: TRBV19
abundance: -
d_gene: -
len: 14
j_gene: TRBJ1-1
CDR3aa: CASSIGDLNTEAFF
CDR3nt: TGTGCCAGTAGTATAGGGGACTTGAACACTGAAGCTTTCTTT

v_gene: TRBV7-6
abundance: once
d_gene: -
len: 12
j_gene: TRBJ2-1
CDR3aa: CASSALGNEQFF
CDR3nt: TGTGCCAGCAGCGCCCTAGGCAATGAGCAGTTCTTC

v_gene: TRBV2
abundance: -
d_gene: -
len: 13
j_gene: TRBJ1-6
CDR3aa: CVWKEGTNSPLHF
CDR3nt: TGTGTTTGGAAGGAGGGTACGAATTCACCCCTCCACTTT

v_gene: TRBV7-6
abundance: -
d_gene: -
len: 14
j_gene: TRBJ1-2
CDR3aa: CASSSPGTAYGYTF
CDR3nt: TGTGCCAGCAGCTCCCCCGGGACCGCCTATGGCTACACCTTC

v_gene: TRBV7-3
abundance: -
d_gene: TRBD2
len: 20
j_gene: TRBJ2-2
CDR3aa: CASSHLPRGLAGGVSGELFF
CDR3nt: TGTGCCAGCAGCCACCTACCCCGGGGACTAGCGGGGGGAGTCTCCGGGGAGCTGTTTTTT

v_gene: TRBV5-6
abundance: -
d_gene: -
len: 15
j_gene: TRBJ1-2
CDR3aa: CASSFGPGGKLGYTF
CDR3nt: TGTGCCAGCAGCTTCGGCCCGGGGGGGAAATTGGGCTACACCTTC

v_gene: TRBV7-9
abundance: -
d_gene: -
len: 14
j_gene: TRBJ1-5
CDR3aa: CASSLSSGNQPQHF
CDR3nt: TGTGCCAGCAGCTTAAGCAGTGGCAATCAGCCCCAGCATTTT

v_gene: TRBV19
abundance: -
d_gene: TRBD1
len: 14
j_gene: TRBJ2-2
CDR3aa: CASSTRQGNGELFF
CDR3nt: TGTGCCAGTAGTACCAGACAGGGTAACGGGGAGCTGTTTTTT

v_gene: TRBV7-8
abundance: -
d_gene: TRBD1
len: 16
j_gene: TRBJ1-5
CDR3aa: CASSHPAGAGGQPQHF
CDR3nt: TGTGCCAGCAGCCACCCGGCCGGGGCAGGGGGCCAGCCCCAGCATTTT

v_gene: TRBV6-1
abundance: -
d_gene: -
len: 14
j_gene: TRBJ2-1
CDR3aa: CATLGRAAYNEQFF
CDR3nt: TGTGCCACCCTTGGACGGGCCGCCTACAATGAGCAGTTCTTC

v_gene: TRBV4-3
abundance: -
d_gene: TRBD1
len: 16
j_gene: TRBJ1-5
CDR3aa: CASSQEFGTGNQPQHF
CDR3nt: TGCGCCAGCAGCCAAGAGTTCGGGACAGGGAATCAGCCCCAGCATTTT

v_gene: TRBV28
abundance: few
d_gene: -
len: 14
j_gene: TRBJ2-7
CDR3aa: CASTSTGIPYEQYF
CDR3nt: TGTGCCAGCACCTCAACAGGGATCCCCTACGAGCAGTACTTC

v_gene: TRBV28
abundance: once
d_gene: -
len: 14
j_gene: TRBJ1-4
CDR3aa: CASSNGGLGEKLFF
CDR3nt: TGTGCCAGCAGTAATGGGGGGCTCGGTGAAAAACTGTTTTTT

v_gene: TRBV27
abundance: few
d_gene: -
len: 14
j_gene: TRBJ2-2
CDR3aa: CASRVQGGPGELFF
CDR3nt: TGTGCCAGCAGAGTCCAGGGGGGTCCCGGGGAGCTGTTTTTT